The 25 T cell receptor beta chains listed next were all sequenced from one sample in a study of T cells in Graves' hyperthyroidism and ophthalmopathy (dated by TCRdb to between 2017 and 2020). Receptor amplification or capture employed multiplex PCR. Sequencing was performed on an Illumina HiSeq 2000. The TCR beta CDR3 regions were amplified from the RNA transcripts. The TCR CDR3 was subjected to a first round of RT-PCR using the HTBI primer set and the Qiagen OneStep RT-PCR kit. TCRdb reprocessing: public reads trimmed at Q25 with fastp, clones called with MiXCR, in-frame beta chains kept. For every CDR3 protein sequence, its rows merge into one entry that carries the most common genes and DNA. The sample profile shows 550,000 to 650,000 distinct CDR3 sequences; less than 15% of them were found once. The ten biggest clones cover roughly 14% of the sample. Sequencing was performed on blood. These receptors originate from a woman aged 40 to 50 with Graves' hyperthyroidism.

CDR3 DNA sequence: TGTGCCAGCAGCGACAGGGGAGGATCAGATACGCAGTATTTT. This translates into CASSDRGGSDTQYF. The chain uses TRBV6-1 and TRBJ2-3, with 8 bases fitting TRBD1. This CDR3 contains 14 residues. The germline V gene has CDR1 MNHNS and CDR2 SASEGT. Germline trimming cut 6 bases from V and 4 bases from J; bases unmatched to any gene: 6.

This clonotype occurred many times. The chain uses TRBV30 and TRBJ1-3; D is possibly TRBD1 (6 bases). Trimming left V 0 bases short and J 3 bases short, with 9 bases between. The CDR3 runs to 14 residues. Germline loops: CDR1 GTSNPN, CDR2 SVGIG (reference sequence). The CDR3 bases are TGTGCCTGGAGTGTAGGACAGCGTGGAAACACCATATATTTT. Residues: CAWSVGQRGNTIYF.

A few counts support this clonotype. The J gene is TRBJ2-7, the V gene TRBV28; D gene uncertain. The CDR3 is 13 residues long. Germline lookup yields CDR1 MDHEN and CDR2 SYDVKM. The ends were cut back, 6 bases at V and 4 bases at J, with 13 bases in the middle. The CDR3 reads CASSPILVYEQYF. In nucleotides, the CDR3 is TGTGCCAGCAGCCCGATACTTGTATACGAGCAGTACTTC.

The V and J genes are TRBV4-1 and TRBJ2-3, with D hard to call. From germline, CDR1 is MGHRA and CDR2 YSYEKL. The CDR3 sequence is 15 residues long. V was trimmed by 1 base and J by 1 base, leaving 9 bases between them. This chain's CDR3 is CASSQAFGGTDTQYF. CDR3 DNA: TGCGCCAGCAGCCAAGCCTTTGGGGGCACAGATACGCAGTATTTT.

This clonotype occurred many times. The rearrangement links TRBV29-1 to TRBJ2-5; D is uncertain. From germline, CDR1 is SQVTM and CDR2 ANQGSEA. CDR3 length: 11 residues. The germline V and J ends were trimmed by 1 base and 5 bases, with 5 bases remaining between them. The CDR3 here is CSVEVGETQYF. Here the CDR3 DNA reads TGCAGCGTTGAAGTGGGGGAGACCCAGTACTTC.

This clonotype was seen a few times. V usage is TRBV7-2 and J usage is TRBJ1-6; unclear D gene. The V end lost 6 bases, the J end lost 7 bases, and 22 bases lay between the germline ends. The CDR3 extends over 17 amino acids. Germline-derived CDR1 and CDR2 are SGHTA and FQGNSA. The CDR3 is CASRSSAISRRNSPLHF. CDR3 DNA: TGTGCCAGCAGGAGCTCCGCTATTTCGAGGCGGAATTCACCCCTCCACTTT.

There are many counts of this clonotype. The DNA for the CDR3 is TGTGCCAGCAGTGGACAGGGGTCTCGCGGCGAGCAGTACTTC. It specifies CASSGQGSRGEQYF. The chain is built from TRBV6-1 and TRBJ2-7, with 8 bases matching TRBD1. The V segment lost 4 bases and the J segment 6 bases; nucleotides outside the gene matches: 8. CDR1 MNHNS and CDR2 SASEGT come from the germline V gene. The CDR3 contains 14 residues.

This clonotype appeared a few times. The CDR3 sequence: CASSTDRGRLAKNIQYF. CDR3 coding DNA: TGTGCCAGCAGCACCGATAGGGGGAGGCTAGCCAAAAACATTCAGTACTTC. V usage is TRBV6-1 and J usage is TRBJ2-4; D may correspond to TRBD1 or TRBD2 (6 bases each). The CDR3 is 17 residues long. V lost 6 bases to trimming and J lost 0 bases, with 18 bases between them. Germline CDR1 is MNHNS and CDR2 is SASEGT.

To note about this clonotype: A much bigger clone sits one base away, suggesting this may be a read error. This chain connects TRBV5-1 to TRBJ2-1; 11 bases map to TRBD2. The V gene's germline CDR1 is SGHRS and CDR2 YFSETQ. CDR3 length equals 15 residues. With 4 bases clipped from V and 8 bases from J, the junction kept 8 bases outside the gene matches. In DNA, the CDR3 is TGCGCCAGCAGCAAGGAACTAGCGGGGGACGATGAGCAGTTCTTC. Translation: CASSKELAGDDEQFF.

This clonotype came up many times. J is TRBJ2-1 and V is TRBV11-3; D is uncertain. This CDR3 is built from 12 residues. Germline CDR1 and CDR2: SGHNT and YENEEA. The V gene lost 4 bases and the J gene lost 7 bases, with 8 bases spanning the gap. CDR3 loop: CASSYYGNEQFF. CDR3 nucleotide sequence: TGTGCCAGCAGCTACTATGGGAATGAGCAGTTCTTC.

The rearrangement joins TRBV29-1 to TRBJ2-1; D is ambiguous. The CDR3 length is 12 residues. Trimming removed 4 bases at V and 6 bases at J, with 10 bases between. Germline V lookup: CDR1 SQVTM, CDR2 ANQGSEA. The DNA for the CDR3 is TGCAGCGTTGTCCCGGGCTCCAATGAGCAGTTCTTC. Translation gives CSVVPGSNEQFF.

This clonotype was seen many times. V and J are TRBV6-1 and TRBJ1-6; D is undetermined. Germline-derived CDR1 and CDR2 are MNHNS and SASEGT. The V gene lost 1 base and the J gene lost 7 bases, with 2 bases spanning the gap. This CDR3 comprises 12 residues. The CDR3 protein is CASSEGNSPLHF. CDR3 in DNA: TGTGCCAGCAGTGAAGGAAATTCACCCCTCCACTTT.

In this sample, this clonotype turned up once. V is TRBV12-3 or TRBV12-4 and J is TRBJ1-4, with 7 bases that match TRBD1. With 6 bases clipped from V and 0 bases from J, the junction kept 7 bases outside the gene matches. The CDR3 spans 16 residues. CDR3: CASSRDSRPTNEKLFF. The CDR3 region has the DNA TGTGCCAGCAGCCGGGACAGTAGACCAACTAATGAAAAACTGTTTTTT.

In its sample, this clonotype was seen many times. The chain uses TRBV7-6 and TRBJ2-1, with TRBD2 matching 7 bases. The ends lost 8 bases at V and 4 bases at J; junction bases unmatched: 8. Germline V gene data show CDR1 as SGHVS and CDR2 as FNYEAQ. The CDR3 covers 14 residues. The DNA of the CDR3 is TGTGCCAGCGGATCTAGCGGACCTTACAATGAGCAGTTCTTC. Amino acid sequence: CASGSSGPYNEQFF.

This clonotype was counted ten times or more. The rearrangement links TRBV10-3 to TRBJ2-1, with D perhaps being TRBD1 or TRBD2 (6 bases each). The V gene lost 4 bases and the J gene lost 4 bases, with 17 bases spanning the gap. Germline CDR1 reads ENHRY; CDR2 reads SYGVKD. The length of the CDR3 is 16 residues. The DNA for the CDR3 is TGTGCCATCAGTGGCTGGGACTCAGGGGCATACAATGAGCAGTTCTTC. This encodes CAISGWDSGAYNEQFF.

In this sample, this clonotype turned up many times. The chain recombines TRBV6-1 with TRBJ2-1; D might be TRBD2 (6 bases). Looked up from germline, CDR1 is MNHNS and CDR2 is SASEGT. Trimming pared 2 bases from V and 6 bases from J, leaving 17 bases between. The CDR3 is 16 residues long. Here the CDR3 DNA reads TGTGCCAGCAGTGAACAGCTTGGGCGGGAACTCAATGAGCAGTTCTTC. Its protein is CASSEQLGRELNEQFF.

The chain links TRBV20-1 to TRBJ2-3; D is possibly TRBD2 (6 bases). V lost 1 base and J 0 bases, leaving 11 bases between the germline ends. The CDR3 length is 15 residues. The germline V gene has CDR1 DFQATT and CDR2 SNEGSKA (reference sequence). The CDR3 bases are TGCAGTGCTAGAGTAGGGAGCGGGAGCACAGATACGCAGTATTTT. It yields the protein CSARVGSGSTDTQYF.

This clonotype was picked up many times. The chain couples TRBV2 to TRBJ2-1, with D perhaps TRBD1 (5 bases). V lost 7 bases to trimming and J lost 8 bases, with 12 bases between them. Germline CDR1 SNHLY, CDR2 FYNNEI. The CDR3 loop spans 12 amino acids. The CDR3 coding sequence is TGTGCCAGCAAACGAATAGGGGATGAGCAGTTCTTC. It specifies CASKRIGDEQFF. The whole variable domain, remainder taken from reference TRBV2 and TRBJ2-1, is EPEVTQTPSHQVTQMGQEVILRCVPISNHLYFYWYRQILGQKVEFLVSFYNNEISEKSEIFDDQFSVERPDGSNFTLKIRSTKLEDSAMYFCASKRIGDEQFFGPGTRLTVL.

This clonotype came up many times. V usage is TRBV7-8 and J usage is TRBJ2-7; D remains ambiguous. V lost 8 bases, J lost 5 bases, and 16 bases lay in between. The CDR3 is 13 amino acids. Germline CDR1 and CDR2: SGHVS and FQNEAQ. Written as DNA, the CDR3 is TGTGCCAGCGGGCGGAGTATAAGGGACGAGCAGTACTTC. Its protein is CASGRSIRDEQYF.

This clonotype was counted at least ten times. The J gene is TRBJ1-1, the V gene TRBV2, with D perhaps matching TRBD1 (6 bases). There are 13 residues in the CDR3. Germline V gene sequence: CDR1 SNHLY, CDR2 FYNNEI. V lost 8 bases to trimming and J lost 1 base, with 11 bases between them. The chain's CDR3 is CASGPGQNTEAFF. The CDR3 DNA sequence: TGTGCCAGCGGACCGGGACAGAACACTGAAGCTTTCTTT.

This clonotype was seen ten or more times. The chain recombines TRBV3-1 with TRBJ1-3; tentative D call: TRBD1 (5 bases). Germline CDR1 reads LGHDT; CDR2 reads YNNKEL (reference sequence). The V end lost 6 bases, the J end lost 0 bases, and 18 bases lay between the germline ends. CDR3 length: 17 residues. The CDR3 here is CASRDGDSVNSGNTIYF. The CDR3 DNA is TGTGCCAGCAGGGATGGGGACTCCGTGAACTCTGGAAACACCATATATTTT. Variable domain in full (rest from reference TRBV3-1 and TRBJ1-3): DTAVSQTPKYLVTQMGNDKSIKCEQNLGHDTMYWYKQDSKKFLKIMFSYNNKELIINETVPNRFSPKSPDKAHLNLHINSLELGDSAVYFCASRDGDSVNSGNTIYFGEGSWLTVV.

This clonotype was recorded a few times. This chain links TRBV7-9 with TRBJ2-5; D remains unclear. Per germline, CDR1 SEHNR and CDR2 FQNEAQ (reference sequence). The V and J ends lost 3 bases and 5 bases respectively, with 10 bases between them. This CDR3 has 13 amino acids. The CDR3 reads CASSFPTTETQYF. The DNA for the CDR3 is TGTGCCAGCAGCTTCCCGACAACGGAGACCCAGTACTTC.

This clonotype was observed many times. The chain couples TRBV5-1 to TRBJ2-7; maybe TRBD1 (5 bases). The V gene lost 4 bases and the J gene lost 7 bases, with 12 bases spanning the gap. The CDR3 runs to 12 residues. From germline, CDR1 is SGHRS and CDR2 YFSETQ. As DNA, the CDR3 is TGCGCCAGCAGCCCAGGGTTGGGGGAGCAGTACTTC. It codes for CASSPGLGEQYF.

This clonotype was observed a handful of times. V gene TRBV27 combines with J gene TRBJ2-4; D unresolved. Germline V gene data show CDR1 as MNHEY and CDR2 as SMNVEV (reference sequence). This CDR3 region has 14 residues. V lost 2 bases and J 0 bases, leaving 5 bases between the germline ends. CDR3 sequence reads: CASSLTVAKNIQYF. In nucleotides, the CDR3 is TGTGCCAGCAGTTTAACGGTAGCCAAAAACATTCAGTACTTC.

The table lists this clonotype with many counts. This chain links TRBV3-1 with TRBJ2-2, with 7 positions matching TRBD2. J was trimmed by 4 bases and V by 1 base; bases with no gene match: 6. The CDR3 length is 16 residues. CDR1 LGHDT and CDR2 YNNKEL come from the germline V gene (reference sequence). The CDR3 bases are TGTGCCAGCAGCCAAGGCGGGACTACCATCACCGGGGAGCTGTTTTTT. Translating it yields CASSQGGTTITGELFF. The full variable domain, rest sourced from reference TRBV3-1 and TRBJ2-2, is DTAVSQTPKYLVTQMGNDKSIKCEQNLGHDTMYWYKQDSKKFLKIMFSYNNKELIINETVPNRFSPKSPDKAHLNLHINSLELGDSAVYFCASSQGGTTITGELFFGEGSRLTVL.